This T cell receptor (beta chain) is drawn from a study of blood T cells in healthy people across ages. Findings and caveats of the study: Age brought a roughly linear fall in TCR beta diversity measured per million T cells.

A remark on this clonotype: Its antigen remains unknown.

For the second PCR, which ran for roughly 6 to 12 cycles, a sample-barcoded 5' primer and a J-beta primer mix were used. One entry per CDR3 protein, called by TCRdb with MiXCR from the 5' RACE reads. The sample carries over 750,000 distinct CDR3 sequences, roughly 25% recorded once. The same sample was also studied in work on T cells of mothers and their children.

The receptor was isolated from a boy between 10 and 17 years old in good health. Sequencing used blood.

The DNA for the CDR3 is TGTGCCAGCAGTTACTCGATAGTAACAGCCGGAGAGGAGACCCAGTACTTC. Protein product: CASSYSIVTAGEETQYF. This sequence joins TRBV6-2 or TRBV6-3 and TRBJ2-5, with unresolved D. The CDR3 length is 17 residues. Per germline, CDR1 MNHEY and CDR2 SVGEGT. V lost 0 bases to trimming and J lost 5 bases, with 19 bases between them.